This TCR beta chain was documented in a study of T cell responses to AZD1222 COVID-19 vaccine. At the level of the study: The study pooled second doses at about 4 or about 12 weeks.

This clone has only one observation. Assay: immunoSEQ multiplex PCR; the TCRdb copy retains only in-frame clones and omits some. The sample records some 160,000 clones, roughly 90% being singletons. The germline V gene encodes CDR1 SGHRS and CDR2 YFSETQ. V lost 4 bases and J lost 5, with 15 bases in between. This CDR3 is built from 14 residues. This specimen was peripheral blood, taken on day 0 of AZD1222 vaccination. The chain has TRBV5-1 and TRBJ1-1; D is unclear. The sequence was collected from an adult in good health. The CDR3 spells CASSLSGAGTEAFF. CDR3 bases: TGCGCCAGCAGCCTCTCAGGCGCCGGGACTGAAGCTTTCTTT.